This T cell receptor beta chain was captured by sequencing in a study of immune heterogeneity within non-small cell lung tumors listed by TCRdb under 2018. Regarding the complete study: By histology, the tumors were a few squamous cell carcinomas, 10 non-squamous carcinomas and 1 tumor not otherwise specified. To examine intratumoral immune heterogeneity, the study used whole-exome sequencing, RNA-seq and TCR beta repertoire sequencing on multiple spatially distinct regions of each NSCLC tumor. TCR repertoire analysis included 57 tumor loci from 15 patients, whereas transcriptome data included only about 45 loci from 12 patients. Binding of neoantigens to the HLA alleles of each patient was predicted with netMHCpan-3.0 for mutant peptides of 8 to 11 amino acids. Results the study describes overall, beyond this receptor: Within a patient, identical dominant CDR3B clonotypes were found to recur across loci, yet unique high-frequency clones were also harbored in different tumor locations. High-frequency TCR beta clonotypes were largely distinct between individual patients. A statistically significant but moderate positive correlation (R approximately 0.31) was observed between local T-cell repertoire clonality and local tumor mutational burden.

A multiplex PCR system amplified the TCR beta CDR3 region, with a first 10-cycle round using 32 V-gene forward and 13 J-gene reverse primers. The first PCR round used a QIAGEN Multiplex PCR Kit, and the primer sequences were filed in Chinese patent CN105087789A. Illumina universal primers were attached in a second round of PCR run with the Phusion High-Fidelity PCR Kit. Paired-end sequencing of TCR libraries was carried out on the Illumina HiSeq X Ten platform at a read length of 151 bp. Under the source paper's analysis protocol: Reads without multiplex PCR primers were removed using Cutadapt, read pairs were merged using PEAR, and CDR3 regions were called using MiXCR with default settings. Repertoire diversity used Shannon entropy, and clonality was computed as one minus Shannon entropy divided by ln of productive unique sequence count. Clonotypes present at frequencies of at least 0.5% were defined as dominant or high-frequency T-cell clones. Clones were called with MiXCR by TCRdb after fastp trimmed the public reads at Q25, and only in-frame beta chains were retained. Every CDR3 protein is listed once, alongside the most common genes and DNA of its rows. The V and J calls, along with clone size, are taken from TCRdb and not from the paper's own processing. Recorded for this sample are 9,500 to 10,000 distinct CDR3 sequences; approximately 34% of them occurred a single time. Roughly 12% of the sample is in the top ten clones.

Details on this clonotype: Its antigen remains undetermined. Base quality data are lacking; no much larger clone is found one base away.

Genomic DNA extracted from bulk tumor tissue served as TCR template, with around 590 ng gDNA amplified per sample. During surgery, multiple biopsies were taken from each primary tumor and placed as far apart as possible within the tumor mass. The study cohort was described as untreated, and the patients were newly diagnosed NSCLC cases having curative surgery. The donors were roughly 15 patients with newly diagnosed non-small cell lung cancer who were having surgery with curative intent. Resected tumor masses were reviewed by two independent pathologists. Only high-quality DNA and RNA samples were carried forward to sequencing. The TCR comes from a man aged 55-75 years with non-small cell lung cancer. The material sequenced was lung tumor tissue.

The CDR3 protein is CASTEGPGYEQYF. In nucleotide form, the sequence is TGTGCCAGCACGGAGGGCCCAGGCTACGAGCAGTACTTC. The chain was built from TRBV6-2 or TRBV6-3 and TRBJ2-7; 6 matching bases give a weak D call of TRBD2. The germline V gene supplies CDR1 MNHEY and CDR2 SVGEGT. The junction shows trimming of 7 bases on V and 3 bases on J, plus 13 bases between the germline ends. The CDR3 sequence holds 13 residues, the cysteine and phenylalanine included. The kept DNA is CDR3 alone, 39 bases in frame from the first base.